This T cell receptor beta chain emerged from a study of Graves' ophthalmopathy and Graves' hyperthyroidism (dated by TCRdb to about 2018). With respect to the entire study: Hyperthyroidism was defined as stable when no progression to ophthalmopathy occurred within 18 months of follow-up. An independent validation cohort was composed of some 19 hyperthyroidism patients and about 16 patients who later progressed from hyperthyroidism to ophthalmopathy. TCR beta repertoire signatures were used to distinguish Graves' ophthalmopathy from Graves' hyperthyroidism and to predict progression to ophthalmopathy. A discovery set of 100 patients (approximately 42 ophthalmopathy, about 55 stable hyperthyroidism) was enrolled to explore V-J signatures distinguishing ophthalmopathy from hyperthyroidism. In about six hyperthyroidism patients, the T-cell repertoires found in thyroid tissue were compared with those found in blood. In total, 135 blood samples were TCR-sequenced: 40 to 45 ophthalmopathy, approximately 80 hyperthyroidism and roughly 17 hyperthyroidism-to-ophthalmopathy patients. After sampling, hyperthyroidism patients received methimazole starting at 30 mg daily, and ophthalmopathy patients received high-dose intravenous methylprednisolone. The paper's findings and limits, for the study overall: Among expanded thyroid clonotypes with frequency above 0.001, most also showed up in blood, which suggests that blood repertoires may reflect the thyroid immune response. In cross-validation, the 13-signature model distinguished ophthalmopathy from stable hyperthyroidism with approximately 88% sensitivity and approximately 81% specificity, and in the test set the corresponding values were approximately 80% and 75%. Sample size was not statistically predetermined, and group allocation was not concealed from the investigators. In validation, the model predicted ophthalmopathy progression with about 71% sensitivity and 72.22% specificity; approximately 12 predicted patients were CT-confirmed with GO in a median of around 6 months.

The hyperthyroidism patients were 18 to 65 years old and newly diagnosed, with a disease duration of less than 2 months. Anyone with other autoimmune diseases, uncontrolled infections, pregnancy or lactation was excluded from the study. Diagnosis was based on clinical symptoms, serum thyroxine, TRAb, thyroid ultrasound and orbital computed tomography. Total RNA was extracted with Trizol reagent and quality-checked on an Agilent 2100 Bioanalyzer. This clonotype appeared many times. Its antigen is still unknown. Nothing much larger sits one base from this clone, and base qualities are not available. From the cysteine up to the phenylalanine, the CDR3 has a length of 14 residues. Only CDR3 DNA remains: 42 bases, in frame from the first base. Taken from the germline V gene (reference sequence), the CDR1 and CDR2 loops are DFQATT and SNEGSKA. At the junction V is shortened by 1 base and J by 1 base, with 10 bases in between.

For repertoire sequencing, TCR beta CDR3 regions were amplified from RNA transcripts. A first-round RT-PCR used HTBI primers with the Qiagen OneStep RT-PCR kit, followed by a second-round multiplex PCR, size selection and purification. Libraries were sequenced on an Illumina HiSeq2000 using paired-end 100 bp reads. In the paper's pipeline: SOAPnuke was used to process the reads, throwing out any read that had adapters, had uncalled bases, had a mean Phred below 15, or lacked an exact constant-primer or identifier match. High-quality paired reads were merged with COPE v1.2.5. Each unique nucleotide sequence was treated as a clonotype, and MiTCR v1.1 was used to align the clonotypes to the IMGT TRB V, D and J references. The analysis was limited to V-J combinations with a frequency above 0.0001, which together covered about 99% of repertoires. For each V-J combination, a TCR clonal expansion and chaos score was defined as F50 clonal expansion divided by the chaos observed in the TCRdist matrix. Welch's t-statistics and random forest were used to narrow the features down to 13 V-J combinations, which were then fed into a naive Bayes classifier. The Morisita-Horn index was used to measure how similar the thyroid and blood repertoires were. The public reads were quality trimmed at Q25 with fastp and then assembled into clones with MiXCR by TCRdb, keeping productive beta chains. Records with the same CDR3 protein are collapsed into one entry carrying the most frequent genes and DNA. The V and J calls come from TCRdb's annotation, not from the publication. The sample records 900,000 to 1,200,000 distinct CDR3 sequences, 35% to 45% of which are singletons. Over 8.5% of the sample goes to the ten largest clones.

This chain joins TRBV20-1 to TRBJ1-2, with the D gene too uncertain to name. The sequencing input was peripheral blood or thyroid tissue (not recorded which). This clonotype originated in an adult man with Graves' hyperthyroidism. The DNA sequence reads TGCAGTGCTAGAGCCGAGCCGTATAACTATGGCTACACCTTC. Translated, this gives CSARAEPYNYGYTF.